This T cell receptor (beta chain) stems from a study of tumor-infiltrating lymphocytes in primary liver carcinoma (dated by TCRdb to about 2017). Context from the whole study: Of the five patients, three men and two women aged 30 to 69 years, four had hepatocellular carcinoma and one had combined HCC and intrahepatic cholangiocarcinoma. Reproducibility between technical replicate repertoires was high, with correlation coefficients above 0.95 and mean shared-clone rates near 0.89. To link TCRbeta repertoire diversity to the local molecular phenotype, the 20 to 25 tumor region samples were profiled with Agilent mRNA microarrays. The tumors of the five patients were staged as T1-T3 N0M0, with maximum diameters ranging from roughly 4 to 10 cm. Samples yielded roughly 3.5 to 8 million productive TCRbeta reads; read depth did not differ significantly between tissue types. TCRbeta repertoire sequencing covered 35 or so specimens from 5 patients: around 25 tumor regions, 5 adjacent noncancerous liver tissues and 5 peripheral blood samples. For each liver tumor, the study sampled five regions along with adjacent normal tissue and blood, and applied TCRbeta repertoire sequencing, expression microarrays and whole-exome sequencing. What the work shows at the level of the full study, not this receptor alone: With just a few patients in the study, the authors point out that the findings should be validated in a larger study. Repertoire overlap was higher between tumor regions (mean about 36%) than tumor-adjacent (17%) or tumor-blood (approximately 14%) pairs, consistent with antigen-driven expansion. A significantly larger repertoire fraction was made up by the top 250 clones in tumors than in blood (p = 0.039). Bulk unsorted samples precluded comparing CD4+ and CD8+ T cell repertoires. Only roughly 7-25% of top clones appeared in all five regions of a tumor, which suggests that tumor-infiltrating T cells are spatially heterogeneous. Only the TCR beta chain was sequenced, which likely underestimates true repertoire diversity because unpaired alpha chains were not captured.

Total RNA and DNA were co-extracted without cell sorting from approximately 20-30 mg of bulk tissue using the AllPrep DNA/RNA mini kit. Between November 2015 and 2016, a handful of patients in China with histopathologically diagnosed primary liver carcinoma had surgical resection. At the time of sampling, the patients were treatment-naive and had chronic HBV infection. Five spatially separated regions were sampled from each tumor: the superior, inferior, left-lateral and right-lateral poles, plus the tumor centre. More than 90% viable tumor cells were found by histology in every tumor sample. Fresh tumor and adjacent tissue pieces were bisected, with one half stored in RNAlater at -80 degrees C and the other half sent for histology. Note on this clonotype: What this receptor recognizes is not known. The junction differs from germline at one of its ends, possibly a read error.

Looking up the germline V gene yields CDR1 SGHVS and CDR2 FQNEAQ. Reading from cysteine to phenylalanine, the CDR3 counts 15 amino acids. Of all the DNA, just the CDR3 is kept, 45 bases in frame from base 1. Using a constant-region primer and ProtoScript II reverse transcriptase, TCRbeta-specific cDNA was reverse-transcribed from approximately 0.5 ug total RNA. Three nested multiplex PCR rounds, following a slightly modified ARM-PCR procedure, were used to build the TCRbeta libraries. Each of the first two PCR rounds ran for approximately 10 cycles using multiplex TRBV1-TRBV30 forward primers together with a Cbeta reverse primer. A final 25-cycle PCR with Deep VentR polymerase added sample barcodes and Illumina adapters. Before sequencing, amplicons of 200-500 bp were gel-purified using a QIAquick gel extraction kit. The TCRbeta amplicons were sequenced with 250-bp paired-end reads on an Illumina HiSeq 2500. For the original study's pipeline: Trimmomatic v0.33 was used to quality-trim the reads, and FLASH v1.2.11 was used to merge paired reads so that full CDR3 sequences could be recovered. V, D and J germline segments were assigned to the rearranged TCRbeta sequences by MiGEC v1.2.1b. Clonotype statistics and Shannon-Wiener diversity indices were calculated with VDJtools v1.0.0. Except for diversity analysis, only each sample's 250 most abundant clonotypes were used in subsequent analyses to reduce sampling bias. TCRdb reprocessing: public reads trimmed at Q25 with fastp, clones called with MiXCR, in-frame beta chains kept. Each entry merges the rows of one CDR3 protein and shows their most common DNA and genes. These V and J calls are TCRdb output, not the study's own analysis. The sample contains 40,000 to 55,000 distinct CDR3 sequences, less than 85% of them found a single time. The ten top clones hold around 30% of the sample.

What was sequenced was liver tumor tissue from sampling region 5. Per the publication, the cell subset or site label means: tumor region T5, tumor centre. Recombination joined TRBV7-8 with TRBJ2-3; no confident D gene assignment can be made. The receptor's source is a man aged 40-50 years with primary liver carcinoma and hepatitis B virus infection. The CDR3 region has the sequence CASSPTLQSTATQYF. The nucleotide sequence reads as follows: TGTGCCAGCAGCCCGACACTCCAAAGCACAGCTACGCAGTATTTT.